This is a list of T cell receptor beta chains from one sample in a study of CD4 and CD8 cells across lung adenocarcinoma regions. MiXCR, run by TCRdb on the PCR reads, gives a single entry per CDR3 protein. The repertoire holds around 18,000 distinct CDR3 sequences, around 50% seen once, with roughly 34% in the top ten. The sequenced sample was CD8+ T cells from the margin of a lung tumor. These receptors all come from a male donor with lung adenocarcinoma. The CD4 and CD8 labels of this study may be unreliable. Each CDR3 is given with its conserved first and last residue. The D gene is left open where the match is weak. Size values are once, few and many counts, or a class for expanded clones, and some rows have none.

V gene	J gene	clone size	D gene	CDR3 protein	CDR3 DNA
TRBV6-1	TRBJ2-3	-	-	CARGQYGTDTQYF	TGTGCCAGGGGGCAGTATGGCACAGATACGCAGTATTTC
TRBV10-3	TRBJ2-3	-	-	CAISRTVGANEQYF	TGTGCCATCAGTAGGACTGTCGGGGCAAATGAGCAGTATTTT
TRBV6-5	TRBJ1-2	-	-	CASSYGGPAGYTF	TGTGCCAGCAGTTACGGGGGGCCAGCGGGCTACACCTTC
TRBV27	TRBJ2-1	few	-	CASSPRQGGAYNEQFF	TGTGCCAGCAGTCCTCGGCAGGGGGGCGCCTACAATGAGCAGTTCTTC
TRBV12-3/TRBV12-4	TRBJ2-3	few	TRBD2	CASSFASGRSADTQYF	TGTGCCAGCAGTTTCGCCAGCGGGAGATCGGCAGATACGCAGTATTTT
TRBV5-1	TRBJ2-2	few	-	CASSHGAPTMTGELFF	TGCGCCAGCAGCCACGGGGCCCCCACAATGACCGGGGAGCTGTTTTTT
TRBV27	TRBJ2-4	-	-	CGAGLGGRDKNIQYF	TGTGGCGCGGGGCTAGGGGGCCGTGACAAAAACATCCAGTACTTC
TRBV7-2	TRBJ2-5	many	-	CASSSPSVTQYF	TGTGCCAGCAGCTCCCCGAGTGTGACCCAGTACTTC
TRBV6-5	TRBJ2-1	few	TRBD2	CASSYSGGGNEQFF	TGTGCCAGCAGTTACAGCGGCGGGGGAAATGAGCAGTTCTTC
TRBV5-4	TRBJ1-2	-	TRBD1	CASSPRDSFYGYTF	TGTGCCAGCAGCCCAAGGGACAGTTTCTATGGCTACACCTTC
TRBV5-1	TRBJ2-1	many	TRBD1	CASSLEGQGVSYNEQFF	TGCGCCAGCAGCTTGGAGGGACAGGGGGTCTCCTACAATGAGCAGTTCTTC